The 7 T cell receptor beta chains given below trace back to one sample, sequenced in a study of graft-versus-host responses after intestinal transplantation. Antigens of these TCRs are unknown. The protocol was immunoSEQ multiplex PCR, while the TCRdb copy is restricted to in-frame clones and leaves out a portion. The table includes 130,000 or so clones, just over 90% detected once. The sample was unstimulated CD4+ T cells sorted from spleen or lymph node cells, taken before intestinal transplant. The source is a human donor who received an intestinal transplant.

V gene TRBV6-1 combines with J gene TRBJ1-6; D uncertain. Germline CDR1 MNHNS, CDR2 SASEGT. This CDR3 contains 14 residues. The V and J ends lost 8 bases and 7 bases respectively, with 15 bases between them. The DNA for the CDR3 is TGTGCCAGCGCCCCTAGGACGGGGAATTCACCCCTCCACTTT. Translating it yields CASAPRTGNSPLHF.

The rearrangement links TRBV19 to TRBJ2-2, with a tentative D call TRBD2 (5 bases). The CDR3 sequence is 15 residues long. Trimming took off 3 bases at V and 7 bases at J, with 15 bases between the two ends. CDR1 is LNHDA and CDR2 is SQIVND in the germline V gene (reference sequence). CDR3 bases: TGTGCCAGTAGTATGTTTACGACCCGGGGCGGGGAGCTGTTTTTT. It yields the protein CASSMFTTRGGELFF. The complete variable domain, with remaining parts taken from reference TRBV19 and TRBJ2-2, reads DGGITQSPKYLFRKEGQNVTLSCEQNLNHDAMYWYRQDPGQGLRLIYYSQIVNDFQKGDIAEGYSVSREKKESFPLTVTSAQKNPTAFYLCASSMFTTRGGELFFGEGSRLTVL.

The chain carries TRBV11-3 and TRBJ2-3; 8 bases match TRBD1. CDR3 length: 14 residues. Germline V gene lookup returns CDR1 SGHNT and CDR2 YENEEA. V lost 7 bases and J lost 1; bases outside the gene matches: 4. Here the CDR3 reads CASNQGAGTDTQYF. Here the CDR3 DNA reads TGTGCCAGCAATCAGGGGGCGGGCACAGATACGCAGTATTTT.

The chain employs TRBV2 and TRBJ1-5; D possibly corresponds to TRBD1 (5 bases). Germline CDR1 reads SNHLY; CDR2 reads FYNNEI. Between the trimmed V and J ends, which lost 4 bases and 3 bases, there was a span of 10 bases. CDR3 length equals 14 residues. CDR3 sequence: CASSVIQVNQPQHF. In nucleotides, the CDR3 is TGTGCCAGCAGTGTCATACAGGTCAATCAGCCCCAGCATTTT.

V is TRBV6-1 and J is TRBJ2-3, with 12 bases that match TRBD1. J lost 6 bases, V lost 4 bases, and 5 bases had no gene match. CDR3 length: 15 residues. Germline-derived CDR1 and CDR2 are MNHNS and SASEGT. The CDR3 coding sequence is TGTGCCAGCAGTGGAGGGACAGGGGGCGCGGATACGCAGTATTTT. Protein product: CASSGGTGGADTQYF.

The V call is TRBV10-1, the J call TRBJ1-5, with a possible D match to TRBD1 (6 bases). CDR1 is WNHNN, CDR2 SYGVQD, per germline (reference sequence). Trimming removed 8 bases at V and 1 base at J, with 9 bases between. This CDR3 spans 13 amino acids. The CDR3 loop is CASGGRSNQPQHF. CDR3 DNA: TGCGCCAGCGGGGGGCGAAGCAATCAGCCCCAGCATTTT.

The chain links TRBV6-1 to TRBJ2-7; 8 bases map to TRBD1. This CDR3 region has 12 residues. Trimming cost V 6 bases and J 6 bases; bases outside gene matches: 4. Germline V lookup: CDR1 MNHNS, CDR2 SASEGT. CDR3 in amino acids: CASRPGTGEQYF. CDR3 in DNA: TGTGCCAGCAGACCCGGGACAGGCGAGCAGTACTTC.